This T cell receptor beta chain was sequenced in a study of T cells in Graves' hyperthyroidism and ophthalmopathy. Points from the study as a whole: Researchers found most expanded thyroid clonotypes above 0.001 in blood as well. A model built on 13 V-J features separated ophthalmopathy from stable hyperthyroidism.

Aged 18 to 65, the patients had hyperthyroidism that was newly diagnosed and had lasted under 2 months. TCR beta CDR3 region amplification was performed from RNA transcripts. The HTBI primer set was used in a first-round RT-PCR of the TCR CDR3. TCRdb itself ran the multiplex PCR reads through MiXCR, one entry per CDR3 protein. Altogether around 560,000 distinct CDR3 sequences are present, over 15% being singletons, with the ten largest covering around 18%. The germline V gene has CDR1 MNHEY and CDR2 SVGEGT. The CDR3 spans 15 residues. Losses at the gene ends were 7 bases for V and 0 bases for J; bases not matched to a gene: 8. This clonotype was seen many times. Its specificity is unknown.

The sequence came from a woman younger than 30 with Graves' hyperthyroidism. The sequencing sample was made of blood. The genes are TRBV6-2 or TRBV6-3 and TRBJ2-7; TRBD1 agrees at 8 bases. The CDR3 DNA sequence: TGTGCCAGCACCCCAAACAGGGGGAGCTCCTACGAGCAGTACTTC. Translating gives CASTPNRGSSYEQYF.